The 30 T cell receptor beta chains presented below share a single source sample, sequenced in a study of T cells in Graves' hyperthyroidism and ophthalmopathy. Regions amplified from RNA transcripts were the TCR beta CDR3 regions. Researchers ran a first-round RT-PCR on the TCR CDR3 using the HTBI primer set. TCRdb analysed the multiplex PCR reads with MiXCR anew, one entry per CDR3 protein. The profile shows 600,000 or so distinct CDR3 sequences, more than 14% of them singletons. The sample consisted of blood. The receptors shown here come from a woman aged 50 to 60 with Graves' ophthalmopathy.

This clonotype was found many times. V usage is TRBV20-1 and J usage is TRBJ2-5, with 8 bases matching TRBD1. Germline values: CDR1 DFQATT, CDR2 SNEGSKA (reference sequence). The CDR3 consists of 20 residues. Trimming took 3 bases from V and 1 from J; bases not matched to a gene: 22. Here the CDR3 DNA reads TGCAGTGCTAGTCGGATAATCCTACATGGGGACAGGTGGTCCCAAGAGACCCAGTACTTC. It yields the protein CSASRIILHGDRWSQETQYF.

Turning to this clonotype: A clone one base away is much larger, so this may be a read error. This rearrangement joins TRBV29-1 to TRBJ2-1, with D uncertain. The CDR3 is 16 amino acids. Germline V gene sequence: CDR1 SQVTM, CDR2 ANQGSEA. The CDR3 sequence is CSVEGHLPSSCNEQFF. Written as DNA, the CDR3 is TGCAGCGTTGAAGGACATCTCCCCAGCTCCTGCAATGAGCAGTTCTTC.

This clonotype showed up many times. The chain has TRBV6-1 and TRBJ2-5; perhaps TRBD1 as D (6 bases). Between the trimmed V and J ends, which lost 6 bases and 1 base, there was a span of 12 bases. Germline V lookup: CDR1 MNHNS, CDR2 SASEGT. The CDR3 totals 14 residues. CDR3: CASSVGHFQETQYF. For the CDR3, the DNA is TGTGCCAGCAGCGTGGGACATTTCCAAGAGACCCAGTACTTC.

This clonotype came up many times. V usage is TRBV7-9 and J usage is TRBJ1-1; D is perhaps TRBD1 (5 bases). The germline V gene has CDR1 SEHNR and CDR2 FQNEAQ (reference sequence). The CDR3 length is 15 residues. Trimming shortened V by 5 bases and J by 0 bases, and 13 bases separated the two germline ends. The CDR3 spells CASSRSQAVNTEAFF. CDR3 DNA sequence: TGTGCCAGCAGCCGATCACAGGCTGTGAACACTGAAGCTTTCTTT.

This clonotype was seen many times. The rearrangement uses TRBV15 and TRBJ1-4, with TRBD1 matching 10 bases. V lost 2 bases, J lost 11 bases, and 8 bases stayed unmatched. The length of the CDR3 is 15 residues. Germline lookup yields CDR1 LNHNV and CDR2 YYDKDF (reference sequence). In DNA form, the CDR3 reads TGTGCCACCAGCAGACCCGGGACAGGGGACGAGAAACTGTTTTTT. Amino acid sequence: CATSRPGTGDEKLFF.

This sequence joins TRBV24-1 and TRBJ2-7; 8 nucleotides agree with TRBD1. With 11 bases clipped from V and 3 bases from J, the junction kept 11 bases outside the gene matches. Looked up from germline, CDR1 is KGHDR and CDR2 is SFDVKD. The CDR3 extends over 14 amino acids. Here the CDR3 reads CASFTGTGHYEQYF. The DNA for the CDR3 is TGTGCCAGTTTTACGGGGACAGGACACTACGAGCAGTACTTC.

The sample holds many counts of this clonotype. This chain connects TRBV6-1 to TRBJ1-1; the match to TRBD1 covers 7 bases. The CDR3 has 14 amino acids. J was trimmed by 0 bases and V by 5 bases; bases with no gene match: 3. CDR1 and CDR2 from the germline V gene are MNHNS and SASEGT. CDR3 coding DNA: TGTGCCAGCAGTTGGGACAGCATGAACACTGAAGCTTTCTTT. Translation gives CASSWDSMNTEAFF.

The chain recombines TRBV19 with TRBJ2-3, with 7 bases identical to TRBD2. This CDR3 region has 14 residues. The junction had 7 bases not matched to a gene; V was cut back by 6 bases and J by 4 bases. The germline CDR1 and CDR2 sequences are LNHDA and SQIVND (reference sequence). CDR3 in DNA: TGTGCCAGTAGATCGCGCGGGAGTTCAGATACGCAGTATTTT. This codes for CASRSRGSSDTQYF.

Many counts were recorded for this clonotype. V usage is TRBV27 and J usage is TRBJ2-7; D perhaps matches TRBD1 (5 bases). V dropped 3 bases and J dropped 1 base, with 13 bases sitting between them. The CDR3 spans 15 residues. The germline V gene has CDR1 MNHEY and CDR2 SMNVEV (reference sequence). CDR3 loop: CASSLGMQGSYEQYF. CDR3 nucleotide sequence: TGTGCCAGCAGTTTGGGGATGCAGGGTTCCTACGAGCAGTACTTC.

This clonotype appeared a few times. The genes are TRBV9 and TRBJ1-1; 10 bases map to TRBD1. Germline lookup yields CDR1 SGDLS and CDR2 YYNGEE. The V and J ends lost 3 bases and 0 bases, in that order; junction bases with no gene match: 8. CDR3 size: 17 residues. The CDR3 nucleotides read TGTGCCAGCAGCGAGACAGGGGGCGGTTCCGTGAACACTGAAGCTTTCTTT. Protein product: CASSETGGGSVNTEAFF.

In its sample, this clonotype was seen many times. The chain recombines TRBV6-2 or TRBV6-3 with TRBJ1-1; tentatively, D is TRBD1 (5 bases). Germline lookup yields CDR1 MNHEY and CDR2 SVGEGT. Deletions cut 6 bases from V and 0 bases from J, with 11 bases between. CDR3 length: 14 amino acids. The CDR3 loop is CASRPQAMNTEAFF. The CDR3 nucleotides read TGTGCCAGCAGGCCACAGGCGATGAACACTGAAGCTTTCTTT.

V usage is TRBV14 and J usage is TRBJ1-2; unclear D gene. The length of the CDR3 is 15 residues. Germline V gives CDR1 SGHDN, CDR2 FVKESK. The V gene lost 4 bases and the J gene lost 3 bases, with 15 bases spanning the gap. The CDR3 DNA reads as TGTGCCAGCAGCCTCGGACCTCCTGGGCACTATGGCTACACCTTC. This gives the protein CASSLGPPGHYGYTF. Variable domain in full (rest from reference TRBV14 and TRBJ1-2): EAGVTQFPSHSVIEKGQTVTLRCDPISGHDNLYWYRRVMGKEIKFLLHFVKESKQDESGMPNNRFLAERTGGTYSTLKVQPAELEDSGVYFCASSLGPPGHYGYTFGSGTRLTVV.

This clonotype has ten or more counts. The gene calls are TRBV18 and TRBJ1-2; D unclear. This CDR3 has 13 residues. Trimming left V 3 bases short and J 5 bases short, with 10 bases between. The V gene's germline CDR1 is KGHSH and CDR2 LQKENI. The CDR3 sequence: CASSPDGDYGYTF. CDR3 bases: TGTGCCAGCTCACCTGATGGGGATTATGGCTACACCTTC.

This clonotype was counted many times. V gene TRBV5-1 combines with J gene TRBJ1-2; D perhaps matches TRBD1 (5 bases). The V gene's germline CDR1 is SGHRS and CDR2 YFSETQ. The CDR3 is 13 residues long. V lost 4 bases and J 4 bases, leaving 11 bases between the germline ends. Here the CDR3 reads CASSPDSFYGYTF. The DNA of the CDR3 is TGCGCCAGCAGCCCCGACAGCTTCTATGGCTACACCTTC.

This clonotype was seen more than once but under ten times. The CDR3 region has the DNA TGTGCCAGTCGAACCCCCGGTGGAGATACGCAGTATTTT. This encodes CASRTPGGDTQYF. The chain links TRBV6-1 to TRBJ2-3, with D unclear. Germline CDR1 reads MNHNS; CDR2 reads SASEGT. V dropped 9 bases and J dropped 5 bases, with 15 bases sitting between them. CDR3 length: 13 residues.

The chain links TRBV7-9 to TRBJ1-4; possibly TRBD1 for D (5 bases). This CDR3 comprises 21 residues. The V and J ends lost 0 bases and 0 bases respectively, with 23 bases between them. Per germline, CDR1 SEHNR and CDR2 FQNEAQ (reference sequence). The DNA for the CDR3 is TGTGCCAGCAGCTTAGCGTCGTTCGCCAGGGCCGTGACTGCAACTAATGAAAAACTGTTTTTT. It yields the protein CASSLASFARAVTATNEKLFF.

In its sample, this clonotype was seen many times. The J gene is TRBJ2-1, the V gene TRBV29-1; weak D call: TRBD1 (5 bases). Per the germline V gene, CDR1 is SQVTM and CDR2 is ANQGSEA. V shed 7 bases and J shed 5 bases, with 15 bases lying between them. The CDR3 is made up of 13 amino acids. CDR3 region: CSETQGHNNEQFF. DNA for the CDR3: TGCAGCGAAACCCAGGGTCATAACAATGAGCAGTTCTTC.

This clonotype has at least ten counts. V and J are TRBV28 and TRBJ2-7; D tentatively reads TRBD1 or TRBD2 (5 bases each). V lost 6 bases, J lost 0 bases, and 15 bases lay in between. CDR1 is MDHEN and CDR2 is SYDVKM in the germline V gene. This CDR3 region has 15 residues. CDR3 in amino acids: CASSHPRDLSYEQYF. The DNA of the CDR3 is TGTGCCAGCAGCCACCCCCGGGACCTCTCCTACGAGCAGTACTTC.

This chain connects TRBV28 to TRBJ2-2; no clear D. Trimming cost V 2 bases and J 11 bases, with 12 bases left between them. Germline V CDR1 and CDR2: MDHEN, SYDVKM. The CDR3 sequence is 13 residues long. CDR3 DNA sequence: TGTGCCAGCAGTTTACGGACCCCAGTAGAGCTGTTTTTT. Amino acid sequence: CASSLRTPVELFF.

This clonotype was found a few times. This CDR3 is CASNPPPTGDELYEQYF. CDR3 nucleotide sequence: TGTGCCAGCAACCCCCCCCCGACAGGGGATGAGCTCTACGAGCAGTACTTC. The chain couples TRBV11-2 to TRBJ2-7, with 8 bases identical to TRBD1. The CDR3 length is 17 residues. Germline assignment: CDR1 SGHAT and CDR2 FQNNGV. V gave up 7 bases and J gave up 3 bases; unmatched junction bases: 17.

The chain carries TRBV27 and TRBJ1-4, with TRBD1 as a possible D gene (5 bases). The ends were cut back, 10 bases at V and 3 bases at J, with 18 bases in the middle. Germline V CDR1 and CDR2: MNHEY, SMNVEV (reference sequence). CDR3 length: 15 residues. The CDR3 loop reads CATRPPGGANEKLFF. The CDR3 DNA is TGTGCCACCAGGCCACCCGGGGGGGCTAATGAAAAACTGTTTTTT.

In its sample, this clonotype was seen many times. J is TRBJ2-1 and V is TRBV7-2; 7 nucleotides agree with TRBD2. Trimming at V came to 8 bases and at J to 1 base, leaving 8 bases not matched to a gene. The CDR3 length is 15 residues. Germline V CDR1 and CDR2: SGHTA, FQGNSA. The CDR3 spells CASAGGGKSYNEQFF. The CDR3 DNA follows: TGTGCCAGCGCGGGCGGGGGTAAATCCTACAATGAGCAGTTCTTC.

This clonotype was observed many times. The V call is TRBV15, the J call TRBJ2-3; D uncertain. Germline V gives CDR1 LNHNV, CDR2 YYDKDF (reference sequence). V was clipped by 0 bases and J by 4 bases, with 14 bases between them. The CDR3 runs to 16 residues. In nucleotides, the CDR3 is TGTGCCACCAGCAGAGAAGGGCGTGGCCGCGCAGATACGCAGTATTTT. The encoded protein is CATSREGRGRADTQYF.

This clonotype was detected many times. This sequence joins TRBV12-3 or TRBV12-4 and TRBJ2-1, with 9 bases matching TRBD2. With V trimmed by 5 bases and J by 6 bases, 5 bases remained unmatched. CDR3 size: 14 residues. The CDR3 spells CASSKREVGNEQFF. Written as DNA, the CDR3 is TGTGCCAGCAGTAAGCGGGAGGTAGGCAATGAGCAGTTCTTC.

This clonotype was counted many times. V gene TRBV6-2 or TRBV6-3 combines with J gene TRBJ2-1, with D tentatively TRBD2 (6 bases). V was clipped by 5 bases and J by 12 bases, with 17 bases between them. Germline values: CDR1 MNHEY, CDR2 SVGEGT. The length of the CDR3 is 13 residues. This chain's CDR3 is CASSRSGEGGQFF. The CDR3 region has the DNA TGTGCCAGCAGTCGGTCGGGAGAGGGAGGGCAGTTCTTC.

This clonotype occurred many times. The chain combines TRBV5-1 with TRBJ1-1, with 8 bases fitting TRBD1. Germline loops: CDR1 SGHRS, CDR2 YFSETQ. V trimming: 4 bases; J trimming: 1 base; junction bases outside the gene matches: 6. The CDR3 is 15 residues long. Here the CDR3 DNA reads TGCGCCAGCAGCCTGGACAGGGTGGGGAACACTGAAGCTTTCTTT. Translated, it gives CASSLDRVGNTEAFF.

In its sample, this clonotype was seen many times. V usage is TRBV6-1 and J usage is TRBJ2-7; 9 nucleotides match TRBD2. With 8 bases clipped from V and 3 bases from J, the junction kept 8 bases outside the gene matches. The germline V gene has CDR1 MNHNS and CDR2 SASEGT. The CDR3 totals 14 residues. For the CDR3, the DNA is TGTGCCAGCTTCTCAGCGGGAGGCTTCTACGAGCAGTACTTC. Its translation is CASFSAGGFYEQYF.

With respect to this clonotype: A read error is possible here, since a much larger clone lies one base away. CDR3 sequence (DNA): TGTGCCAGCGGCTTAGGGGGGGAGGGAGCGTTGCAGTACTTC. Translated: CASGLGGEGALQYF. The chain links TRBV7-9 to TRBJ2-7; a weak D match, TRBD2 (7 bases). Germline CDR1 is SEHNR and CDR2 is FQNEAQ (reference sequence). The CDR3 covers 14 residues.

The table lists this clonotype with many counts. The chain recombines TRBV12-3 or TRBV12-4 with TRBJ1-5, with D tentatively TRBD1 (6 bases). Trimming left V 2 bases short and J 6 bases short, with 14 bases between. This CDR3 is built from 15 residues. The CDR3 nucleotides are TGTGCCAGCAGTTTAAGTGCAGGGGAAGGTCAGCCCCAGCATTTT. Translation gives CASSLSAGEGQPQHF.

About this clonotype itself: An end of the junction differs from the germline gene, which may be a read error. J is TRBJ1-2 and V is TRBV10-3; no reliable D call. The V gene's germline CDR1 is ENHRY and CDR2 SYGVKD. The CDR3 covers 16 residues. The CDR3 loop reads CAVSENLPGTNYGYTF. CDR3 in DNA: TGTGCCGTCAGTGAAAACCTTCCGGGTACTAACTATGGCTACACCTTC.